Listed below are T cell receptor beta chains from one sample, sequenced in a study of blood T cells in healthy people across ages. TCRdb independently ran MiXCR on the 5' RACE reads; one entry per CDR3 protein. This table has some 710,000 distinct CDR3 sequences, 22% appearing once. Sequencing was done on a sample of blood. The receptors were gathered from a man between 65 and 85 years old in good health. Both conserved end residues are part of each CDR3. D genes are given only for firm matches. The size entry is marked missing in some rows and otherwise reads once, few, many or a size class.

abundance	v_gene	d_gene	j_gene	CDR3aa	CDR3nt
-	TRBV7-2	-	TRBJ2-1	CASSRTGRTEGEQFF	TGTGCCAGCAGCCGAACGGGAAGGACGGAGGGTGAGCAGTTCTTC
-	TRBV29-1	TRBD1	TRBJ1-2	CSVRDRNGYTF	TGCAGCGTGCGGGACAGAAATGGCTACACCTTC
-	TRBV10-3	-	TRBJ2-1	CAIREGTAYNEQFF	TGTGCCATCAGGGAAGGGACTGCATACAATGAGCAGTTCTTC
-	TRBV6-5	TRBD1	TRBJ2-1	CASSYSGITGALGSEQFF	TGTGCCAGCAGTTACTCGGGGATAACAGGGGCGCTAGGCAGTGAGCAGTTCTTC
-	TRBV7-9	TRBD1	TRBJ1-1	CASSPARDRVKNTEAFF	TGTGCCAGCAGCCCCGCGCGGGACAGGGTAAAGAACACTGAAGCTTTCTTT
-	TRBV6-5	TRBD1	TRBJ2-1	CASSSPGQGALSSCNEQFF	TGTGCCAGCAGTTCGCCGGGACAGGGGGCCCTGAGCTCCTGCAATGAGCAGTTCTTC
few	TRBV7-6	-	TRBJ2-3	CASSRTLGRNAQYF	TGTGCCAGCAGCCGGACTCTCGGTCGGAACGCGCAGTATTTT
-	TRBV12-3/TRBV12-4	-	TRBJ1-1	CASSAKGAPNTEAFF	TGTGCCAGCAGCGCTAAAGGGGCTCCGAACACTGAAGCTTTCTTT
few	TRBV18	-	TRBJ1-5	CASSPGDSNQPQHF	TGTGCCAGCTCACCAGGGGATAGCAATCAGCCCCAGCATTTT
-	TRBV5-5	TRBD2	TRBJ2-3	CASSSLAGGPFGDTQYF	TGTGCCAGCAGCTCCCTAGCGGGGGGGCCCTTTGGAGATACGCAGTATTTT
-	TRBV5-1	-	TRBJ1-4	CASSPSAVTNEKLFF	TGCGCCAGCAGCCCCTCGGCGGTTACTAATGAAAAACTGTTTTTT
-	TRBV29-1	TRBD1	TRBJ2-5	CSVEGGTGGGGKRFF	TGCAGCGTTGAAGGGGGGACAGGAGGGGGTGGTAAGCGGTTCTTC